In its sample, the clone carrying this TCR beta chain is medium-sized (0.01 to 0.1%). Its antigen is undetermined. Single viable CD3+CD4+CD8-CD45RO+ cells were sorted as the memory CD4+ T cells. Serostatus was set by detecting CMV pp150, pp28, p38, p52 IgG. CD4+ T cells were isolated by positive magnetic selection. The V end lost 1 base, the J end lost 1 base, and 13 bases lay between the germline ends. The CDR3 sequence is 16 residues long. Germline assignment: CDR1 ENHRY and CDR2 SYGVKD. Produced via immunoSEQ multiplex PCR; TCRdb's table is partial and in-frame only. The sample carries 45,000 to 60,000 clones, approximately 74% recorded once. The sample originates from a study of memory CD4+ T cells and cytomegalovirus serostatus. Overall study context: Healthy Belgian adult donors included several CMV-positive and about two dozen CMV-negative people.

Study findings and constraints: The CMV-associated TCR signature appears largely within the CD4+ memory repertoire.

The J gene is TRBJ1-1, the V gene TRBV10-3, with D possibly TRBD1 on 5 matching bases. The clonotype comes from an adult in good health and CMV-seropositive. Sequencing was performed on memory CD4+ T cells from blood. The DNA for the CDR3 is TGTGCCATCAGTGAGTTTGGGGGAGGGGAGAACACTGAAGCTTTCTTT. Translated: CAISEFGGGENTEAFF.